The 21 T cell receptor beta chains presented below share a single source sample, sequenced in a study of T cell responses to AZD1222 COVID-19 vaccine (dated by TCRdb to about 2021). Libraries were made using the immunoSEQ multiplex PCR assay. Imported from immuneACCESS, the table was reduced by TCRdb to in-frame sequences with V and J called. These copies leave out some clones; in studies compared against another copy, an unresolved V gene accounts for under half, and the cause of the remainder is not known. The sample yields about 160,000 clones; roughly 90% were counted once. The top ten hold over 4% of the sample. Reading the label with the study, this specimen's time point is: about 28 days (+/-7) after the second vaccine dose. The specimen comprised peripheral blood, sampled 28 days after the second AZD1222 dose. Receptors originate from an adult who received the AZD1222 COVID-19 vaccine.

Regarding this clone: One end of the junction does not line up with germline, which may come from a read error. The rearrangement links TRBV12-3 or TRBV12-4 to TRBJ1-3, with D hard to call. This CDR3 is 12 amino acids long. CDR3 nucleotides: TGTGCCAGCTGCGACTCTGGAAACACCACATATTTT. Amino acid sequence: CASCDSGNTTYF.

The chain joins TRBV10-1 to TRBJ2-7, with 8 bases fitting TRBD1. V lost 10 bases to trimming and J lost 5 bases; unmatched junction nucleotides: 7. Germline V gives CDR1 WNHNN, CDR2 SYGVQD (reference sequence). CDR3 length: 12 amino acids. CDR3 in amino acids: CAKEDRDDEQYF. The CDR3 DNA is TGCGCCAAGGAGGACAGGGACGACGAGCAGTACTTC.

The chain recombines TRBV6-6 with TRBJ2-3; no definite D call. CDR1 and CDR2 (germline): MNHNY, SVGAGI (reference sequence). The CDR3 loop spans 12 amino acids. Trimming removed 2 bases at V and 5 bases at J, with 5 bases between. Here the CDR3 DNA reads TGTGCCAGCAGTTACCTCCAAGATACGCAGTATTTT. Translation gives CASSYLQDTQYF.

This rearrangement joins TRBV19 to TRBJ1-6; D might be TRBD1 (6 bases). The V end was cut by 3 bases, the J end by 11 bases, with 14 bases between. Germline loops: CDR1 LNHDA, CDR2 SQIVND (reference sequence). The CDR3 spans 14 residues. CDR3 sequence (DNA): TGTGCCAGTAGTATGGGTAACAGGGAGACACCCCTCCACTTT. Encoded protein: CASSMGNRETPLHF.

The chain is built from TRBV4-3 and TRBJ1-4; 7 nucleotides align to TRBD1. Trimming removed 2 bases from V and 5 bases from J; junction bases left unmatched: 8. Germline-derived CDR1 and CDR2 are LGHNA and YSLEER. The CDR3 loop spans 16 amino acids. CDR3 sequence (DNA): TGCGCCAGCAGCCAAACAGGGGCGGGGGGGAATGAAAAACTGTTTTTT. This gives the protein CASSQTGAGGNEKLFF.

The sample holds one count of this clone. This chain uses TRBV28 with TRBJ1-1; unclear D gene. V lost 5 bases and J lost 1, with 23 bases in between. The V gene's germline CDR1 is MDHEN and CDR2 SYDVKM. This CDR3 is 18 amino acids long. The CDR3 reads CASSHILSSSQTNTEAFF. The CDR3, as DNA: TGTGCCAGCAGTCATATATTATCTTCCTCCCAAACGAACACTGAAGCTTTCTTT.

This chain links TRBV7-2 with TRBJ1-4, with D uncertain. The CDR3 extends over 15 amino acids. V was clipped by 5 bases and J by 9 bases, with 19 bases between them. Germline assignment: CDR1 SGHTA and CDR2 FQGNSA. CDR3 nucleotide sequence: TGTGCCAGCAGCCCCCTGTCAGGTGTTAGGAAAAAACTGTTTTTT. Translation: CASSPLSGVRKKLFF.

The J gene is TRBJ1-6, the V gene TRBV6-5; tentative D call: TRBD1 (5 bases). Germline lookup yields CDR1 MNHEY and CDR2 SVGAGI. The CDR3 consists of 15 residues. Between the trimmed V and J ends, which lost 2 bases and 7 bases, there was a span of 12 bases. For the CDR3, the DNA is TGTGCCAGCAGTTACGTTGGGGCGGTCAATTCACCCCTCCACTTT. Its protein product is CASSYVGAVNSPLHF.

V is TRBV11-2 and J is TRBJ2-1; the D is unclear. CDR1 is SGHAT, CDR2 FQNNGV, per germline. The CDR3 loop spans 11 amino acids. Trimming took 1 base from V and 8 from J, leaving 3 bases between them. CDR3 DNA: TGTGCCAGCAGCTTAGCTTATGAGCAGTTCTTC. It encodes CASSLAYEQFF.

The genes are TRBV6-2 or TRBV6-3 and TRBJ1-5; D is ambiguous. Germline assignment: CDR1 MNHEY and CDR2 SVGEGT. The V end lost 5 bases, the J end lost 6 bases, and 23 bases lay between the germline ends. There are 17 residues in the CDR3. The CDR3 bases are TGTGCCAGCAGTGGGCAGGCAGCTTTTATTATGGGTCAGCCCCAGCATTTT. Protein sequence: CASSGQAAFIMGQPQHF.

This rearrangement joins TRBV4-1 to TRBJ1-2; 10 bases fit TRBD1. CDR3 length: 16 amino acids. From germline, CDR1 is MGHRA and CDR2 YSYEKL. With V trimmed by 1 base and J by 6 bases, 8 bases remained unmatched. CDR3 sequence reads: CASSQAGQGGYDGYTF. CDR3 nucleotide sequence: TGCGCCAGCAGCCAAGCCGGACAGGGGGGCTATGATGGCTACACCTTC.

V gene TRBV3-1 (or the pseudogene TRBV3-2) combines with J gene TRBJ1-2; D is perhaps TRBD1 (6 bases). CDR1 and CDR2 (germline): LGHDT, YNNKEL (reference sequence). The CDR3 is 16 residues long. V was cut by 3 bases and J by 7 bases, with 21 bases left in between. Written as DNA, the CDR3 is TGTGCCAGCAGCCAGGCTCCTTGGGGGGGCATCCGTGGCTACACCTTC. Translating gives CASSQAPWGGIRGYTF.

This chain connects TRBV27 to TRBJ2-3, with D possibly being TRBD2 (6 bases). This CDR3 region has 15 residues. In germline, CDR1 is MNHEY, CDR2 SMNVEV (reference sequence). Trimming took 5 bases from V and 6 from J, leaving 18 bases between them. In nucleotides, the CDR3 is TGTGCCAGCAGTCCTGCGGGGAGCCTTGGCGATACGCAGTATTTT. Translating gives CASSPAGSLGDTQYF.

The J gene is TRBJ2-1, the V gene TRBV4-3; TRBD2 aligns across 11 bases. Germline-derived CDR1 and CDR2 are LGHNA and YSLEER. The V and J ends lost 3 bases and 5 bases, in that order; junction bases with no gene match: 6. The CDR3 is 16 amino acids. The CDR3 coding sequence is TGCGCCAGCAGCCAGAGACTAGCGGGGATCGACAATGAGCAGTTCTTC. Translation gives CASSQRLAGIDNEQFF.

Written as DNA, the CDR3 is TGTGCCAGCAGTGGGGGGAATCAGCCCCAGCATTTT. It yields the protein CASSGGNQPQHF. The gene calls are TRBV12-3 or TRBV12-4 and TRBJ1-5; D is possibly TRBD1 (5 bases). This CDR3 spans 12 amino acids. The V and J ends lost 5 bases and 4 bases respectively, with 6 bases between them.

The chain is built from TRBV7-8 and TRBJ1-1; perhaps TRBD1 as D (5 bases). Trimming shortened V by 3 bases and J by 2 bases, and 19 bases separated the two germline ends. CDR1 is SGHVS, CDR2 FQNEAQ, per germline. The length of the CDR3 is 17 residues. The CDR3 loop reads CASSLGGKQGYNTEAFF. The CDR3 bases are TGTGCCAGCAGCTTGGGGGGGAAGCAAGGTTACAACACTGAAGCTTTCTTT.

The chain employs TRBV4-3 and TRBJ2-1; D not resolved. V dropped 5 bases and J dropped 0 bases, with 17 bases sitting between them. The CDR3 totals 17 residues. Looked up from germline, CDR1 is LGHNA and CDR2 is YSLEER. CDR3 nucleotide sequence: TGCGCCAGCAGCTATACCGGGTTCCTGAGCTCCTACAATGAGCAGTTCTTC. This encodes CASSYTGFLSSYNEQFF.

The rearrangement uses TRBV19 and TRBJ2-3, with 8 positions matching TRBD2. The ends lost 3 bases at V and 3 bases at J; junction bases unmatched: 8. Germline values: CDR1 LNHDA, CDR2 SQIVND (reference sequence). The CDR3 covers 16 residues. The CDR3 DNA is TGTGCCAGTAGTATTGTCATACGCGGGGGGACAGATACGCAGTATTTT. This sequence encodes CASSIVIRGGTDTQYF.

This rearrangement joins TRBV5-1 to TRBJ2-1; no reliable D call. The CDR3 has 14 residues. V was cut by 3 bases and J by 8 bases, with 15 bases left in between. The germline gives CDR1 SGHRS, CDR2 YFSETQ. The CDR3 coding sequence is TGCGCCAGCAGCTGGCACCTGGGCTTAGATGAGCAGTTCTTC. Translation gives CASSWHLGLDEQFF. Combining the CDR3 with reference TRBV5-1 and TRBJ2-1 gives the whole variable domain KAGVTQTPRYLIKTRGQQVTLSCSPISGHRSVSWYQQTPGQGLQFLFEYFSETQRNKGNFPGRFSGRQFSNSRSEMNVSTLELGDSALYLCASSWHLGLDEQFFGPGTRLTVL.

The chain combines TRBV29-1 with TRBJ2-1; D may be TRBD2 (7 bases). Germline CDR1 is SQVTM and CDR2 is ANQGSEA. Trimming took off 7 bases at V and 5 bases at J, with 15 bases between the two ends. The CDR3 loop spans 13 amino acids. CDR3 in DNA: TGCAGCGCTCAAGGGGGGGTTAACAATGAGCAGTTCTTC. It translates to CSAQGGVNNEQFF.

This clone was picked up a small number of times. The chain joins TRBV6-6 to TRBJ1-2; the D is unclear. Trimming pared 0 bases from V and 6 bases from J, leaving 11 bases between. CDR1 and CDR2 (germline): MNHNY, SVGAGI (reference sequence). The CDR3 runs to 14 residues. The CDR3 nucleotides are TGTGCCAGCAGTTACTCAGGCGGCCCAGATGGCTACACCTTC. This translates into CASSYSGGPDGYTF.